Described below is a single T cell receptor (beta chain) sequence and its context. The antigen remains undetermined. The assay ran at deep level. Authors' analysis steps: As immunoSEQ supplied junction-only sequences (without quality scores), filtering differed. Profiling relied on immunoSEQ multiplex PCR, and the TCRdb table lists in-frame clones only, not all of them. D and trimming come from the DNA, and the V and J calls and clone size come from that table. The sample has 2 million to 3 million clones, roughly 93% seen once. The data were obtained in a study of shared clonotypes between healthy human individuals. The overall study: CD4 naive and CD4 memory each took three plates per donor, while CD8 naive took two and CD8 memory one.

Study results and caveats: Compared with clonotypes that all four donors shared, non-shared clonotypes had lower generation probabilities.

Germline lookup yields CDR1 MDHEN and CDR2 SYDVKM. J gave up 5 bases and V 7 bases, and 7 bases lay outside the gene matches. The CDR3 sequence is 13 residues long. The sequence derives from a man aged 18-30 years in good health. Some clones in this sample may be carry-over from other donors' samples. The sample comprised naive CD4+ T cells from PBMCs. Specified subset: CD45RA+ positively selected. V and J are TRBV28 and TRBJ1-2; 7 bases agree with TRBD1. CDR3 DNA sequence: TGTGCCAGCAACGCAGGGACAGCTTATGGCTACACCTTC. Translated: CASNAGTAYGYTF.